Following are 21 T cell receptor beta chains from one sample sequenced in a study of regulatory T cells in long-lasting Graves disease (dated by TCRdb to the early 2020s). The protocol used for the library was multiplex PCR. The sequencer was an Illumina HiSeq 4000. CDR3 regions were amplified by Arm-PCR with iRepertoire HTBI primers to construct TCR beta libraries. The public reads were quality trimmed at Q25 with fastp and then assembled into clones with MiXCR by TCRdb, keeping productive beta chains. Rows matching on CDR3 protein sequence are summarized as one entry with the most common DNA and genes. For this sample the table gives a few hundred thousand distinct CDR3 sequences, of which roughly 24% were detected only once. The ten largest clones represent approximately 27% of the sample. This specimen's time point label, interpreted: persistent/refractory GD, antithyroid drugs over 5 years with positive TRAb. RNA was extracted from PBMCs in TRIzol for both TCR sequencing and RNA sequencing.

The sample was peripheral blood mononuclear cells (PBMCs), taken when the disease was refractory, from a patient treated with antithyroid drugs. Receptors originate from a woman between 35 and 50 years old with Graves disease. Donor details come from another sample of the same person, matched by shared clones.

This clonotype showed up just a few times. V gene TRBV3-1 combines with J gene TRBJ2-7, with D possibly being TRBD1 (5 bases). The V gene lost 1 base and the J gene lost 2 bases, with 15 bases spanning the gap. This CDR3 spans 16 amino acids. Germline values: CDR1 LGHDT, CDR2 YNNKEL (reference sequence). CDR3 nucleotide sequence: TGTGCCAGCAGCCAAGTATCGGACACGGAGACCTACGAGCAGTACTTC. Protein: CASSQVSDTETYEQYF.

This clonotype appeared many times. This chain joins TRBV28 and TRBJ2-5, with D maybe TRBD2 (6 bases). V was cut by 1 base and J by 1 base, with 10 bases left in between. Germline V gene data show CDR1 as MDHEN and CDR2 as SYDVKM. The CDR3 has 15 amino acids. CDR3 region: CASSLFKRAQETQYF. The CDR3 DNA follows: TGTGCCAGCAGTTTATTTAAGCGGGCCCAAGAGACCCAGTACTTC.

This clonotype was counted once. The gene calls are TRBV12-3 or TRBV12-4 and TRBJ2-7; TRBD1 or TRBD2 may be the D gene (5 bases each). The CDR3 length is 14 residues. V was trimmed by 5 bases and J by 3 bases, leaving 14 bases between them. The CDR3 DNA reads as TGTGCCAGCAGTCCCGCCGGGGCTTACTACGAGCAGTACTTC. The encoded protein is CASSPAGAYYEQYF.

The chain has TRBV14 and TRBJ2-7, with D possibly matching TRBD1 (5 bases). Germline CDR1 is SGHDN and CDR2 is FVKESK. This CDR3 has 14 residues. V gave up 5 bases and J gave up 1 base, with 12 bases separating them. The CDR3 DNA reads as TGTGCCAGCAGCTATCAGGCAGGGTCCTACGAGCAGTACTTC. This sequence encodes CASSYQAGSYEQYF.

This sequence joins TRBV30 and TRBJ1-1; D ambiguous. V lost 1 base, J lost 0 bases, and 6 bases lay in between. This CDR3 region has 13 residues. Per the germline V gene, CDR1 is GTSNPN and CDR2 is SVGIG (reference sequence). Here the CDR3 DNA reads TGTGCCTGGAGTGCAGACCTGAACACTGAAGCTTTCTTT. Translated, it gives CAWSADLNTEAFF.

The sample holds a few counts of this clonotype. The V gene is TRBV7-9, the J gene TRBJ2-7, with no clear D. V lost 1 base and J 5 bases, leaving 12 bases between the germline ends. Per germline, CDR1 SEHNR and CDR2 FQNEAQ (reference sequence). The CDR3 consists of 14 residues. The CDR3 is CASSLEGKVNEQYF. The CDR3 coding sequence is TGTGCCAGCAGCTTAGAGGGAAAGGTTAACGAGCAGTACTTC. Full variable domain (remainder filled in from reference TRBV7-9 and TRBJ2-7): DTGVSQNPRHKITKRGQNVTFRCDPISEHNRLYWYRQTLGQGPEFLTYFQNEAQLEKSRLLSDRFSAERPKGSFSTLEIQRTEQGDSAMYLCASSLEGKVNEQYFGPGTRLTVT.

This clonotype was seen once. The V and J genes are TRBV30 and TRBJ1-6, with D maybe TRBD1 (6 bases). V shed 7 bases and J shed 0 bases, with 10 bases lying between them. CDR3 size: 14 residues. Germline assignment: CDR1 GTSNPN and CDR2 SVGIG (reference sequence). For the CDR3, the DNA is TGTGCCTACCAGGGGAGCTCCTATAATTCACCCCTCCACTTT. Translated: CAYQGSSYNSPLHF.

With regard to this clonotype: It differs at one base from a far larger clone, so likely a read error. This chain uses TRBV6-2 or TRBV6-3 with TRBJ1-2; 7 nucleotides match TRBD1. Germline V gene data show CDR1 as MNHEY and CDR2 as SVGEGT. This CDR3 is 13 amino acids long. CDR3 sequence: CATRDRGTYGYIF. The CDR3 nucleotides read TGTGCCACCCGGGACAGAGGCACCTATGGCTACATCTTC.

The genes are TRBV6-5 and TRBJ1-6, with TRBD1 as a possible D gene (5 bases). Trimming shortened V by 2 bases and J by 6 bases, and 8 bases separated the two germline ends. The V gene's germline CDR1 is MNHEY and CDR2 SVGAGI. The CDR3 spans 14 residues. The chain's CDR3 is CASSYVGGNSPLHF. The CDR3 DNA reads as TGTGCCAGCAGTTACGTCGGGGGTAATTCACCCCTCCACTTT.

This clonotype was counted at least ten times. J is TRBJ2-5 and V is TRBV28, with 8 bases that match TRBD2. The CDR3 length is 15 residues. Germline assignment: CDR1 MDHEN and CDR2 SYDVKM. V gave up 6 bases and J gave up 3 bases; unmatched junction bases: 9. In DNA, the CDR3 is TGTGCCAGCAGGCCGGGGGGGGCAGGGGAAGAGACCCAGTACTTC. Translated: CASRPGGAGEETQYF.

Only a few counts were recorded for this clonotype. The CDR3 sequence is CASSMQNTGELFF. The CDR3 nucleotides read TGTGCCAGTAGTATGCAAAACACCGGGGAGCTGTTTTTT. V and J are TRBV19 and TRBJ2-2; unclear D gene. V gave up 3 bases and J gave up 2 bases, with 4 bases separating them. This CDR3 contains 13 residues. Germline values: CDR1 LNHDA, CDR2 SQIVND (reference sequence).

This clonotype has more than one count but fewer than ten. The chain uses TRBV2 and TRBJ2-7; 11 positions match TRBD2. V lost 4 bases to trimming and J lost 9 bases; unmatched junction nucleotides: 8. CDR1 SNHLY and CDR2 FYNNEI come from the germline V gene. The CDR3 sequence is 14 residues long. The CDR3: CASSVLTSGIGQYF. CDR3 sequence (DNA): TGTGCCAGCAGTGTGTTGACTAGCGGGATCGGGCAGTACTTC.

This clonotype occurred many times. CDR3: CSARDLGFTTQETQYF. The CDR3 DNA is TGCAGTGCTAGAGATCTCGGTTTCACGACCCAAGAGACCCAGTACTTC. This rearrangement joins TRBV20-1 to TRBJ2-5; D remains ambiguous. The V and J ends lost 0 bases and 1 base respectively, with 15 bases between them. Germline V gene sequence: CDR1 DFQATT, CDR2 SNEGSKA (reference sequence). The CDR3 runs 16 residues.

This clonotype was detected many times. The chain combines TRBV6-1 with TRBJ1-6; D unresolved. Per germline, CDR1 MNHNS and CDR2 SASEGT. Trimming took 2 bases from V and 5 from J, leaving 7 bases between them. The CDR3 loop spans 14 amino acids. The CDR3, as DNA: TGTGCCAGCAGTGAACAACTAAATAATTCACCCCTCCACTTT. It encodes CASSEQLNNSPLHF.

Only a few counts were recorded for this clonotype. The chain uses TRBV5-1 and TRBJ1-1, with a tentative D call TRBD1 (5 bases). This CDR3 is 13 amino acids long. Germline values: CDR1 SGHRS, CDR2 YFSETQ. Trimming pared 3 bases from V and 2 bases from J, leaving 8 bases between. The DNA for the CDR3 is TGCGCCAGCAGCTCCAGGGTTAACACTGAAGCTTTCTTT. Its protein is CASSSRVNTEAFF.

This clonotype came up many times. This chain connects TRBV28 to TRBJ2-7, with no clear D. Germline loops: CDR1 MDHEN, CDR2 SYDVKM. Trimming took 5 bases from V and 9 from J, leaving 11 bases between them. The length of the CDR3 is 11 residues. The DNA of the CDR3 is TGTGCCAGCAGTACCCGTTTGGGGCAGTACTTC. It encodes CASSTRLGQYF.

The V call is TRBV28, the J call TRBJ2-1; D is undetermined. The CDR3 is 12 residues long. In germline, CDR1 is MDHEN, CDR2 SYDVKM. Trimming took off 4 bases at V and 8 bases at J, with 9 bases between the two ends. CDR3 residues: CASSYPYHEQFF. Written as DNA, the CDR3 is TGTGCCAGCAGTTACCCGTACCATGAGCAGTTCTTC.

This clonotype was found a few times. The chain carries TRBV29-1 and TRBJ2-2; tentatively, D is TRBD1 (5 bases). CDR3 size: 13 residues. Trimming removed 7 bases from V and 3 bases from J, with 12 bases in between. Germline values: CDR1 SQVTM, CDR2 ANQGSEA. Here the CDR3 DNA reads TGCAGCGCCCACGACAGTGACACCGGGGAGCTGTTTTTT. As protein: CSAHDSDTGELFF.

The chain couples TRBV12-3 or TRBV12-4 to TRBJ2-1; TRBD2 matches 11 bases. The CDR3 length is 21 residues. After removal of 0 bases from V and 0 bases from J, the junction contained 13 bases not matched to a gene. The DNA of the CDR3 is TGTGCCAGCAGTTTAGCGGTCCGGGGACTAGCGGAACCCCGCTCCTACAATGAGCAGTTCTTC. Its translation is CASSLAVRGLAEPRSYNEQFF.

This clonotype was detected many times. V and J are TRBV29-1 and TRBJ1-1, with 8 bases that match TRBD1. Looked up from germline, CDR1 is SQVTM and CDR2 is ANQGSEA. Germline trimming cut 3 bases from V and 1 base from J; bases unmatched to any gene: 7. This CDR3 comprises 15 residues. The CDR3 loop is CSVERTGLWNTEAFF. The CDR3 region has the DNA TGCAGCGTTGAGCGGACAGGGCTATGGAACACTGAAGCTTTCTTT.

This clonotype occurred a few times. V and J are TRBV10-1 and TRBJ2-7; D unresolved. Trimming stripped 5 bases from V and 0 bases from J, with 8 bases between. In germline, CDR1 is WNHNN, CDR2 SYGVQD (reference sequence). CDR3 length: 13 amino acids. The DNA of the CDR3 is TGCGCCAGCAGTAGTCCTTTCTCCTACGAGCAGTACTTC. Its protein is CASSSPFSYEQYF.